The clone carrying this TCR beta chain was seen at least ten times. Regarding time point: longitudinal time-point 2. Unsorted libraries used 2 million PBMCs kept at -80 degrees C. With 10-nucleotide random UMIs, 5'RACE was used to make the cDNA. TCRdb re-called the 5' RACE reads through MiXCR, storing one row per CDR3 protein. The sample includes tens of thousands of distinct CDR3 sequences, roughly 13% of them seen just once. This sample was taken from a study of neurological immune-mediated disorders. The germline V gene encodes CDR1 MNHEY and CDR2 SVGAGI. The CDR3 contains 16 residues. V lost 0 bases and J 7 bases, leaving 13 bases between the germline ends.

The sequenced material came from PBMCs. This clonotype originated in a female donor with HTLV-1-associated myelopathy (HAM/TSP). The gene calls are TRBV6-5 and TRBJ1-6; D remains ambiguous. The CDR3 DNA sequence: TGTGCCAGCAGTTACTCGAATCAGGCCAGCAATTCACCCCTCCACTTT. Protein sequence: CASSYSNQASNSPLHF.